Listed below are T cell receptor beta chains from one sample, sequenced in a study of PD-1 blockade in classical Hodgkin lymphoma. Here immunoSEQ multiplex PCR was the method, and the copy in TCRdb shows in-frame clones only, minus some. The table shows around 65,000 clones, with around 88% occurring only once. The sample here was peripheral blood mononuclear cells (PBMCs), taken at baseline. These receptor sequences come from a human donor with classical Hodgkin lymphoma. The CDR3 runs from the conserved cysteine through the conserved F or W. A D gene is named only where the DNA matches it firmly. Size tells how often a clone was seen (once, few, many) or the class of an expanded clone, and some rows leave it out.

v_gene	j_gene	d_gene	abundance	len	CDR3nt	CDR3aa
TRBV19	TRBJ1-5	.	.	15	TGTGCCAGTATTCCATCAAGGGGGAGCAATCAGCCCCAGCATTTT	CASIPSRGSNQPQHF
TRBV11-1	TRBJ2-7	.	once	12	TGTGCCAGCAGCAGAGACAACTACGAGCAGTACTTC	CASSRDNYEQYF
TRBV5-5	TRBJ1-2	.	.	13	TGTGCCAGCAGCTATGGCAGCTTCTATGGCTACACCTTC	CASSYGSFYGYTF
TRBV5-1	TRBJ1-1	.	once	15	TGCGCCAGCAGCTTGGAGGGCGGCATGAACACTGAAGCTTTCTTT	CASSLEGGMNTEAFF
TRBV12-5	TRBJ2-3	TRBD1	.	17	TGTGCTAGTGGTTTCGGACAGGGGAAGAGTAGCACAGATACGCAGTATTTT	CASGFGQGKSSTDTQYF
TRBV11-3	TRBJ2-7	TRBD1	.	14	TGTGCCAGCAGCTCTCGGGACAGGGGCTACGAGCAGTACTTC	CASSSRDRGYEQYF
TRBV9	TRBJ2-2	.	.	19	TGTGCCAGCAGCGTACCCAGACGCTTCAGGAAGCCGAACACCGGGGAGCTGTTTTTT	CASSVPRRFRKPNTGELFF
TRBV7-8	TRBJ1-1	TRBD1	.	15	TGTGCCAGCAGCTACAGGACAGGTATGAACACTGAAGCTTTCTTT	CASSYRTGMNTEAFF
TRBV10-3	TRBJ1-1	.	.	13	TGTGCCATCACTCTGGGGGTGAACACTGAAGCTTTCTTT	CAITLGVNTEAFF
TRBV27	TRBJ2-2	.	.	15	TGTGCCAGCAGTTTTGAGCAACCGAACACCGGGGAGCTGTTTTTT	CASSFEQPNTGELFF
TRBV7-2	TRBJ1-6	.	few	13	TGTGCCAGCAGCTCCGGACGGTATTCACCCCTCCACTTT	CASSSGRYSPLHF
TRBV11-2	TRBJ2-5	TRBD2	.	13	TGTGCCAGCAGCTTAGCGACTAGCGAGACCCAGTACTTC	CASSLATSETQYF
TRBV6-5	TRBJ1-1	.	.	13	TGTGCCAGCAACTATGGGGTGAACACTGAAGCTTTCTTT	CASNYGVNTEAFF
TRBV5-4	TRBJ2-5	TRBD2	once	13	TGTGCCAGCAGCTTGAGCGGGGGCCAGACCCAGTACTTC	CASSLSGGQTQYF
TRBV30	TRBJ2-7	.	.	12	TGTGCCTGGGGAGGGTCCGGTTACGAGCAGTACTTC	CAWGGSGYEQYF
TRBV4-3	TRBJ2-2	TRBD2	.	16	TGCGCCAGCAGCCGAATAGGCGGGGGAAACACCGGGGAGCTGTTTTTT	CASSRIGGGNTGELFF
TRBV27	TRBJ2-5	.	.	14	TGTGCCAGCAGCTCCGCGGGCGGTGTGGTGACCCAGTACTTC	CASSSAGGVVTQYF
TRBV5-5	TRBJ2-3	.	.	14	TGTGCCAGCAGCTTGGCCGTCCTCACAGATACGCAGTATTTT	CASSLAVLTDTQYF
TRBV21-1	TRBJ2-7	.	.	17	TGTGCCAGCAGCCCCCAGGACCCACAGGACCTCTCCTACGAGCAGTACTTC	CASSPQDPQDLSYEQYF
TRBV9	TRBJ1-4	TRBD1	.	16	TGTGCCAGCAGCACTGCCGGGACAGTAAAGTCATCGCGACTGTTTTTT	CASSTAGTVKSSRLFF
TRBV11-3	TRBJ2-3	.	.	15	TGTGCCAGCAGTCCTGTCGGGTCAGTAACAGATACGCAGTATTTT	CASSPVGSVTDTQYF
TRBV29-1	TRBJ2-1	TRBD2	.	14	TGCAGCGGGGGACTAGCGGGTAGCTACAATGAGCAGTTCTTC	CSGGLAGSYNEQFF
TRBV27	TRBJ1-2	.	.	15	TGTGCCAGCAGTTTATCGCCGGTGTCAGGAGGCGGCTACACCTTC	CASSLSPVSGGGYTF
TRBV4-1	TRBJ1-2	TRBD1	.	15	TGCGCCAGCAGCCAAGGGGACAGGGGAGTGTTTGGCTACACCTTC	CASSQGDRGVFGYTF
TRBV7-6	TRBJ2-7	TRBD2	.	18	TGTGCCAGCAGCTTAGCCGGGACTAGTTGGGGCAAGTATGACGAGCAGTACTTC	CASSLAGTSWGKYDEQYF
TRBV4-2	TRBJ1-2	.	.	14	TGTGCCAGCAGCCAAGAAGTATATGGCTATGGCTACACCTTC	CASSQEVYGYGYTF
TRBV2	TRBJ2-1	.	few	15	TGTGCCAGCAGAGGCGGGGGCCACCTTAACAATGAGCAGTTCTTC	CASRGGGHLNNEQFF
TRBV28	TRBJ2-7	TRBD1	few	21	TGTGCCAGCAGTACCTCTTGGACAGGGTCAATAATGGTTGTAGCGTCCTACGAGCAGTACTTC	CASSTSWTGSIMVVASYEQYF
TRBV5-6	TRBJ1-1	TRBD1	.	15	TGTGCCAGCAGCGCCGGGACAGGGGTTAACACTGAAGCTTTCTTT	CASSAGTGVNTEAFF
TRBV11-3	TRBJ1-5	.	.	18	TGTGCCAGCAGCTTAGGCCGTGCCCCGAACAATAGCAATCAGCCCCAGCATTTT	CASSLGRAPNNSNQPQHF
TRBV6-6	TRBJ2-7	TRBD1	.	15	TGTGCCAGCAGGGGCATCGGACAGGAGAAATACGAGCAGTACTTC	CASRGIGQEKYEQYF
TRBV7-9	TRBJ1-2	TRBD1	.	17	TGTGCCAGCAGGCCTCACCTCCGACAGGGAATGGAACATGGCTACACCTTC	CASRPHLRQGMEHGYTF
TRBV10-3	TRBJ2-5	.	.	15	TGTGCCATCAGATCAATAACAGGGTCTCAAGAGACCCAGTACTTC	CAIRSITGSQETQYF